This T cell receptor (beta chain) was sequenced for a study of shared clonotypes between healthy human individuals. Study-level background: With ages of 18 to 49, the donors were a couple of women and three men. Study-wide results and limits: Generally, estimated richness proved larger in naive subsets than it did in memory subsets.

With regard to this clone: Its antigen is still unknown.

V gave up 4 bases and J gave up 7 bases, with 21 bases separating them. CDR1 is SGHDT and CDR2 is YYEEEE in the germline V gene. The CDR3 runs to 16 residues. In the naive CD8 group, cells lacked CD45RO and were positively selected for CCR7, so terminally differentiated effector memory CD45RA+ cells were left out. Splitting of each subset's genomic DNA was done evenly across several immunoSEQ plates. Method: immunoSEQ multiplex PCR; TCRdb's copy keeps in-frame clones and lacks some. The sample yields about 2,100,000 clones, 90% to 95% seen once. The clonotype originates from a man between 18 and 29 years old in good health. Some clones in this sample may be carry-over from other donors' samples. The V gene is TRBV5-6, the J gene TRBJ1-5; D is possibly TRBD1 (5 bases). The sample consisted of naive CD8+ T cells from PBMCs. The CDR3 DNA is TGTGCCAGCAGCCACACTAGGAGGGGCGGGCGACAGCCCCAGCATTTT. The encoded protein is CASSHTRRGGRQPQHF.